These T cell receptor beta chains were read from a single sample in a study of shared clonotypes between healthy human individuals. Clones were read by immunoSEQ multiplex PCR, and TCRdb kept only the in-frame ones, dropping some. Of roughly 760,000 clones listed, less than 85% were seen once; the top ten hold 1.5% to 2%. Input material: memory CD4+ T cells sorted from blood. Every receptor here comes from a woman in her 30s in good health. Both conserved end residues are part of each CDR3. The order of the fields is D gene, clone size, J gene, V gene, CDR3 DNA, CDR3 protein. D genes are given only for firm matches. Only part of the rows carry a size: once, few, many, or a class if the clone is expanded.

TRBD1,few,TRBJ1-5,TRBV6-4,TGTGCCAGCAGTGACCCTCGGCAGGGGGTTCGCCCCCAGCATTTT,CASSDPRQGVRPQHF
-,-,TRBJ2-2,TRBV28,TGTGCCAGCACCCTACAGGGCGGAGGAACCACCGGGGAGCTGTTTTTT,CASTLQGGGTTGELFF
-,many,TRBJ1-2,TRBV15,TGTGCCACCAGCAGAAGTGCGGTCAGGACGGACGGCTACACCTTC,CATSRSAVRTDGYTF
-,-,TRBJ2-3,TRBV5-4,TGTGCCAGCAGCTTGGCGTTTCTGGGGGCTTCATCAGATACGCAGTATTTT,CASSLAFLGASSDTQYF
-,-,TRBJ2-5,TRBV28,TGTGCCAGCAGGGCTGTAGGAGCGGATCAAGAGACCCAGTACTTC,CASRAVGADQETQYF
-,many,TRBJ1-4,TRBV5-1,TGCGCCAGCAGCTTGGAAGGGAGGGAAAAACTGTTTTTT,CASSLEGREKLFF
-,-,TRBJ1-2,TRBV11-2,TGTGCCAGCAGCTTAGGAACGAACTATGGCTACACCTTC,CASSLGTNYGYTF
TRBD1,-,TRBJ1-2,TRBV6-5,TGTGCCAGCAGCGACAGGGGCTATGGCTACACCTTC,CASSDRGYGYTF
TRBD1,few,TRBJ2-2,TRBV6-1,TGTGCCAGCAGTGGACAGGGAAGCACCGGGGAGCTGTTTTTT,CASSGQGSTGELFF
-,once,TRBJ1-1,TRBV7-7,TGTGCCAGCAGCTTAACCCCCGACGCAGGTGAAGCTTTCTTT,CASSLTPDAGEAFF
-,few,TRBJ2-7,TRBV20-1,TGCAGTGCTAGAGGGATTGACGAGCAGTACTTC,CSARGIDEQYF